The 30 T cell receptor beta chains in this list originate from one sample, sequenced in a study of shared clonotypes between healthy human individuals. Repertoires were generated with immunoSEQ multiplex PCR, while TCRdb's copy carries only in-frame clones and drops some. The sample comprises a few million clones, 85% to 95% of which are singletons, and about 0.41% rests with the top ten. Sample: naive CD4+ T cells from PBMCs. Described subset: CD45RA+ positively selected. These receptors came from a man aged 18 to 30 in good health. Some clones in this sample may be carry-over from other donors' samples.

This rearrangement joins TRBV2 to TRBJ1-5, with unresolved D. V dropped 1 base and J dropped 5 bases, with 9 bases sitting between them. The CDR3 sequence is 14 residues long. Germline V gives CDR1 SNHLY, CDR2 FYNNEI. Here the CDR3 DNA reads TGTGCCAGCAGTGAAGGAAAGGGATATCAGCCCCAGCATTTT. It codes for CASSEGKGYQPQHF.

This clone was seen a handful of times. This sample includes further DNA sequences coding for the same CDR3. V and J are TRBV5-1 and TRBJ2-5; D not certain. The length of the CDR3 is 14 residues. CDR1 and CDR2 (germline): SGHRS, YFSETQ. V dropped 0 bases and J dropped 2 bases, with 8 bases sitting between them. The chain's CDR3 is CASSLGAVQETQYF. Written as DNA, the CDR3 is TGCGCCAGCAGCTTGGGGGCGGTGCAAGAGACCCAGTACTTC.

This clone was seen once. The CDR3 sequence is CASSDNGSREKLFF. For the CDR3, the DNA is TGTGCCAGCAGTGACAACGGCTCGCGGGAAAAACTGTTTTTT. The chain joins TRBV25-1 to TRBJ1-4; D uncertain. The V end was cut by 3 bases, the J end by 8 bases, with 13 bases between. The length of the CDR3 is 14 residues. The V gene's germline CDR1 is MGHDK and CDR2 SYGVNS.

The chain carries TRBV28 and TRBJ1-4; D not certain. The germline gives CDR1 MDHEN, CDR2 SYDVKM. The CDR3 is 16 residues long. Trimming pared 4 bases from V and 0 bases from J, leaving 12 bases between. This chain's CDR3 is CASSSNRGSTNEKLFF. For the CDR3, the DNA is TGTGCCAGCAGTTCTAACCGGGGATCAACTAATGAAAAACTGTTTTTT.

This sequence joins TRBV11-3 and TRBJ2-1, with TRBD1 as a possible D gene (5 bases). Trimming took off 2 bases at V and 2 bases at J, with 13 bases between the two ends. The CDR3 extends over 16 amino acids. CDR1 is SGHNT and CDR2 is YENEEA in the germline V gene. DNA of the CDR3: TGTGCCAGCAGCTTAATAGGGGTTAACACCTACAATGAGCAGTTCTTC. It is translated as CASSLIGVNTYNEQFF.

The V call is TRBV30, the J call TRBJ1-1; no clear D. The V end was cut by 1 base, the J end by 8 bases, with 11 bases between. Germline values: CDR1 GTSNPN, CDR2 SVGIG (reference sequence). The CDR3 covers 12 residues. The CDR3 protein is CAWSERGMEAFF. In DNA form, the CDR3 reads TGTGCCTGGAGTGAACGGGGAATGGAAGCTTTCTTT. The full variable domain, rest sourced from reference TRBV30 and TRBJ1-1, is SQTIHQWPATLVQPVGSPLSLECTVEGTSNPNLYWYRQAAGRGLQLLFYSVGIGQISSEVPQNLSASRPQDRQFILSSKKLLLSDSGFYLCAWSERGMEAFFGQGTRLTVV.

The rearrangement links TRBV5-6 to TRBJ2-7; D possibly uses TRBD1 or TRBD2 (5 bases each). V was clipped by 4 bases and J by 2 bases, with 16 bases between them. Germline V gene lookup returns CDR1 SGHDT and CDR2 YYEEEE. The CDR3 extends over 15 amino acids. CDR3 bases: TGTGCCAGCAGCCCAGGGACGGGGACCCCCTACGAGCAGTACTTC. Protein: CASSPGTGTPYEQYF.

The V call is TRBV27, the J call TRBJ2-7; TRBD1 matches at 9 bases. J lost 6 bases, V lost 6 bases, and 15 bases had no gene match. Germline assignment: CDR1 MNHEY and CDR2 SMNVEV (reference sequence). This CDR3 contains 16 residues. In DNA form, the CDR3 reads TGTGCCAGCAGGCCTAGATATCCGGGACAGGGTGGCGAGCAGTACTTC. This sequence encodes CASRPRYPGQGGEQYF.

The chain uses TRBV4-2 and TRBJ2-1; weak D call: TRBD2 (5 bases). Germline CDR1 is LGHNA and CDR2 is YNFKEQ. The ends were cut back, 2 bases at V and 8 bases at J, with 19 bases in the middle. This CDR3 has 16 residues. As DNA, the CDR3 is TGTGCCAGCAGCCAATCAGGCAGACTAACTGGGGATGAGCAGTTCTTC. Its protein product is CASSQSGRLTGDEQFF.

Comments on this clone: The sample has other DNA sequences that encode this CDR3 too. The chain uses TRBV11-2 and TRBJ1-5; no clear D gene. The CDR3 runs to 13 residues. The germline V and J ends were trimmed by 1 base and 5 bases, with 6 bases remaining between them. Germline V gives CDR1 SGHAT, CDR2 FQNNGV. The CDR3 nucleotides are TGTGCCAGCAGCTTAGGTGGTTATCAGCCCCAGCATTTT. It translates to CASSLGGYQPQHF.

The rearrangement links TRBV7-3 to TRBJ2-3; 13 positions agree with TRBD2. V lost 5 bases, J lost 5 bases, and 7 bases stayed unmatched. This CDR3 is 16 amino acids long. Germline CDR1 reads SGHTA; CDR2 reads FQGTGA. CDR3 bases: TGTGCCAGCAGCACCCAGACTAGCGGGAGGAGAGATACGCAGTATTTT. It encodes CASSTQTSGRRDTQYF.

This rearrangement joins TRBV6-4 to TRBJ2-1; no reliable D call. V was cut by 8 bases and J by 0 bases, with 23 bases left in between. Germline assignment: CDR1 MRHNA and CDR2 SNTAGT. This CDR3 spans 18 amino acids. CDR3 loop: CASLTLRESGSSYNEQFF. CDR3 nucleotide sequence: TGTGCCAGCTTAACCTTAAGGGAATCAGGAAGCTCCTACAATGAGCAGTTCTTC.

The chain couples TRBV15 to TRBJ2-1; maybe TRBD2 (6 bases). Trimming pared 0 bases from V and 4 bases from J, leaving 10 bases between. The CDR3 contains 15 residues. The germline CDR1 and CDR2 sequences are LNHNV and YYDKDF (reference sequence). CDR3 DNA: TGTGCCACCAGCAGAGATTCGGGGGTTTACAATGAGCAGTTCTTC. Translation gives CATSRDSGVYNEQFF. The whole variable domain, filled in from reference TRBV15 and TRBJ2-1, reads DAMVIQNPRYQVTQFGKPVTLSCSQTLNHNVMYWYQQKSSQAPKLLFHYYDKDFNNEADTPDNFQSRRPNTSFCFLDIRSPGLGDTAMYLCATSRDSGVYNEQFFGPGTRLTVL.

The chain recombines TRBV30 with TRBJ2-7; D may correspond to TRBD1 or TRBD2 (5 bases each). CDR1 and CDR2 (germline): GTSNPN, SVGIG (reference sequence). CDR3 length equals 13 residues. The ends were cut back, 0 bases at V and 6 bases at J, with 12 bases in the middle. CDR3 coding DNA: TGTGCCTGGAGTGTAGGGGAAGGAGGCGAGCAGTACTTC. Its translation is CAWSVGEGGEQYF.

The genes are TRBV7-2 and TRBJ2-7; 10 nucleotides line up with TRBD1. The CDR3 is 15 amino acids. V trimming: 6 bases; J trimming: 0 bases; junction bases outside the gene matches: 5. Germline CDR1 reads SGHTA; CDR2 reads FQGNSA. CDR3: CASSGQGVGSYEQYF. Written as DNA, the CDR3 is TGTGCCAGCAGTGGACAGGGGGTCGGCTCCTACGAGCAGTACTTC. The entire variable domain, with the rest obtained from reference TRBV7-2 and TRBJ2-7, is as follows: GAGVSQSPSNKVTEKGKDVELRCDPISGHTALYWYRQSLGQGLEFLIYFQGNSAPDKSGLPSDRFSAERTGGSVSTLTIQRTQQEDSAVYLCASSGQGVGSYEQYFGPGTRLTVT.

The chain carries TRBV10-3 and TRBJ1-3; no firm D call. V was trimmed by 3 bases and J by 0 bases, leaving 15 bases between them. Per the germline V gene, CDR1 is ENHRY and CDR2 is SYGVKD. CDR3 length: 17 amino acids. CDR3 in amino acids: CAISEMAVLSSGNTIYF. The CDR3 DNA is TGTGCCATCAGTGAAATGGCGGTACTCAGCTCTGGAAACACCATATATTTT.

V gene TRBV7-9 combines with J gene TRBJ2-1, with D possibly TRBD2 on 6 matching bases. CDR3 length: 14 amino acids. The germline CDR1 and CDR2 sequences are SEHNR and FQNEAQ (reference sequence). V lost 3 bases to trimming and J lost 8 bases, with 14 bases between them. The CDR3 here is CASSFAGTGDEQFF. The CDR3 region has the DNA TGTGCCAGCAGCTTTGCGGGAACGGGGGATGAGCAGTTCTTC.

The table lists this clone with a few counts. J is TRBJ2-2 and V is TRBV2; 11 positions match TRBD1. The CDR3 runs 15 residues. J lost 5 bases, V lost 6 bases, and 5 bases had no gene match. CDR1 is SNHLY and CDR2 is FYNNEI in the germline V gene. CDR3 coding DNA: TGTGCCAGCAGAAGGACAGGGGGCACAACCGGGGAGCTGTTTTTT. It yields the protein CASRRTGGTTGELFF.

The genes are TRBV7-2 and TRBJ2-3, with TRBD1 as a possible D gene (5 bases). The CDR3 has 14 residues. Trimming removed 5 bases from V and 2 bases from J, with 11 bases in between. CDR1 and CDR2 (germline): SGHTA, FQGNSA. The CDR3, as DNA: TGTGCCAGCAGCCAAGGACACTACACAGATACGCAGTATTTT. It yields the protein CASSQGHYTDTQYF.

Points on this clone: Different DNA sequences within this sample yield the same CDR3. The J gene is TRBJ2-1, the V gene TRBV2; perhaps TRBD1 as D (6 bases). From germline, CDR1 is SNHLY and CDR2 FYNNEI. V was cut by 3 bases and J by 1 base, with 10 bases left in between. There are 15 residues in the CDR3. The CDR3 DNA follows: TGTGCCAGCAGTGAGGACAGCCCATCCTACAATGAGCAGTTCTTC. Amino acid sequence: CASSEDSPSYNEQFF.

The genes are TRBV7-9 and TRBJ2-1, with TRBD2 matching over 13 bases. The germline gives CDR1 SEHNR, CDR2 FQNEAQ (reference sequence). The V and J ends lost 5 bases and 4 bases, in that order; junction bases with no gene match: 5. The CDR3 sequence is 16 residues long. CDR3: CASSPGTSGVYNEQFF. The CDR3 bases are TGTGCCAGCAGCCCCGGGACTAGCGGGGTTTACAATGAGCAGTTCTTC.

This clone was seen only a few times. Other DNA sequences in the same sample also yield this CDR3. This CDR3 reads CASSYSTGGTEAFF. In DNA form, the CDR3 reads TGTGCCAGCAGTTACTCGACGGGGGGCACTGAAGCTTTCTTT. V is TRBV6-6 and J is TRBJ1-1; weak D call: TRBD1 (5 bases). The germline gives CDR1 MNHNY, CDR2 SVGAGI (reference sequence). The CDR3 runs to 14 residues. The V end lost 0 bases, the J end lost 4 bases, and 9 bases lay between the germline ends.

The chain uses TRBV6-6 and TRBJ1-5; unclear D gene. Germline V gene lookup returns CDR1 MNHNY and CDR2 SVGAGI (reference sequence). The V end was cut by 5 bases, the J end by 7 bases, with 18 bases between. This CDR3 has 15 amino acids. The CDR3 DNA follows: TGTGCCAGCAGTCCGACTAATCCCGGGAAACAGCCCCAGCATTTT. It is translated as CASSPTNPGKQPQHF.

This chain links TRBV6-6 with TRBJ1-3, with D uncertain. The CDR3 totals 16 residues. Trimming took 0 bases from V and 1 from J, leaving 10 bases between them. CDR1 and CDR2 from the germline V gene are MNHNY and SVGAGI (reference sequence). CDR3 sequence: CASSYSGSTSGNTIYF. In DNA, the CDR3 is TGTGCCAGCAGTTACTCTGGAAGCACATCTGGAAACACCATATATTTT.

V is TRBV7-3 and J is TRBJ2-5; 9 nucleotides align to TRBD2. The trim removed 5 bases at V and 5 bases at J, leaving 6 bases unmatched. CDR1 SGHTA and CDR2 FQGTGA come from the germline V gene. This CDR3 has 14 amino acids. The CDR3 protein is CASSPAGGRETQYF. CDR3 nucleotide sequence: TGTGCCAGCAGCCCAGCGGGAGGCAGGGAGACCCAGTACTTC. The full variable domain, rest sourced from reference TRBV7-3 and TRBJ2-5, is GAGVSQTPSNKVTEKGKYVELRCDPISGHTALYWYRQSLGQGPEFLIYFQGTGAADDSGLPNDRFFAVRPEGSVSTLKIQRTERGDSAVYLCASSPAGGRETQYFGPGTRLLVL.

The rearrangement joins TRBV29-1 to TRBJ1-1, with D tentatively TRBD1 (5 bases). V lost 6 bases and J 4 bases, leaving 15 bases between the germline ends. The CDR3 totals 13 residues. Germline V gives CDR1 SQVTM, CDR2 ANQGSEA. This CDR3 reads CSVGTLTVTEAFF. In nucleotides, the CDR3 is TGCAGCGTCGGGACCCTGACAGTCACTGAAGCTTTCTTT.

This chain joins TRBV28 and TRBJ1-2; no clear D gene. From germline, CDR1 is MDHEN and CDR2 SYDVKM. The CDR3 has 12 amino acids. With 5 bases removed from V and 5 bases from J, the gap between germline ends came to 9 bases. Here the CDR3 reads CASSTDSYGYTF. CDR3 DNA sequence: TGTGCCAGCAGTACAGACTCGTATGGCTACACCTTC.

This clone turned up a few times. The rearrangement joins TRBV28 to TRBJ1-5; no clear D. CDR1 and CDR2 (germline): MDHEN, SYDVKM. This CDR3 is built from 16 residues. V was clipped by 3 bases and J by 0 bases, with 12 bases between them. CDR3 in DNA: TGTGCCAGCAGTTTTGCGGGCCATTATAGCAATCAGCCCCAGCATTTT. As protein: CASSFAGHYSNQPQHF.

This clone was observed a single time. V gene TRBV10-3 combines with J gene TRBJ1-3; 7 nucleotides agree with TRBD1. Germline values: CDR1 ENHRY, CDR2 SYGVKD. The length of the CDR3 is 18 residues. Trimming at V came to 4 bases and at J to 2 bases, leaving 14 bases not matched to a gene. The CDR3 loop reads CAISGQGGGPIPGNTIYF. Written as DNA, the CDR3 is TGTGCCATCAGTGGTCAGGGGGGGGGACCCATCCCTGGAAACACCATATATTTT.

The chain combines TRBV2 with TRBJ2-4, with D perhaps matching TRBD2 (6 bases). The ends were cut back, 2 bases at V and 7 bases at J, with 12 bases in the middle. CDR3 size: 14 residues. Per the germline V gene, CDR1 is SNHLY and CDR2 is FYNNEI. The CDR3 DNA reads as TGTGCCAGCAGTGAATTTGTGGGGAGGAACATTCAGTACTTC. Protein product: CASSEFVGRNIQYF.